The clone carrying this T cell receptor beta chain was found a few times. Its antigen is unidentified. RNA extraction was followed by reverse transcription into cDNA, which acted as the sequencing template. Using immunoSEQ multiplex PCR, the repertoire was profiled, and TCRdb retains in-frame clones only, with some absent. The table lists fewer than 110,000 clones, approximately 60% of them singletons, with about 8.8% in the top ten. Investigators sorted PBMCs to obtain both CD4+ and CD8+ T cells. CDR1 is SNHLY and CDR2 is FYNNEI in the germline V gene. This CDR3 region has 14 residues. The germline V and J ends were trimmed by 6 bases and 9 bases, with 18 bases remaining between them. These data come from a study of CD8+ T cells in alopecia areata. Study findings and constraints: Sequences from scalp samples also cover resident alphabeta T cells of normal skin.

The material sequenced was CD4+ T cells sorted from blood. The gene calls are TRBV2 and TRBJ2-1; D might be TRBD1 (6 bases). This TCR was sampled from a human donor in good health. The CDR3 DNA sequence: TGTGCCAGCAGGGGGGCCCGAATGTTCGGTGAGCAGTTCTTC. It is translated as CASRGARMFGEQFF.